The clone carrying this TCR beta chain has a handful of counts. Its matching antigen is unknown. The sample belongs to a study of T cell repertoires in cytomegalovirus infection. Points from the study as a whole: CMV carriers with the relevant HLA were identified by cumulative public TCR beta family frequency.

Via MiXCR, TCRdb re-called the reads, giving one row per CDR3 protein. The sample consists of about 220,000 distinct CDR3 sequences, 35% to 40% of them appearing once. CDR1 and CDR2 (germline): SGHTA, FQGNSA. With V trimmed by 5 bases and J by 5 bases, 16 bases remained unmatched. CDR3 length equals 19 residues. Sequenced here: CD8+ T cells from cultured PBMCs, sampled from culture after CMV antigen stimulation. The sequence was collected from a human donor in good health (CMV status not recorded). Some clones in this sample may be carry-over from other donors' samples. The rearrangement joins TRBV7-2 to TRBJ2-5; 14 bases are a match to TRBD2. The CDR3 DNA sequence: TGTGCCAGCAGCCTAGGGGCCCTGACTAGCGGGAGGGCTCGGGAGACCCAGTACTTC. It translates to CASSLGALTSGRARETQYF.